This passage covers 32 T cell receptor beta chains from one sample sequenced in a study of blood T cell repertoires in COVID-19. Profiled with immunoSEQ multiplex PCR; TCRdb holds only in-frame clones, not every one. The sample consists of around 290,000 clones, around 90% of them appearing once. The sequenced material came from PBMCs or T cells enriched from blood (not recorded which). The source of these receptors is a woman aged 30 to 39 who had recovered from COVID-19.

The rearrangement links TRBV6-5 to TRBJ2-2; maybe TRBD1 (6 bases). CDR1 MNHEY and CDR2 SVGAGI come from the germline V gene. V was cut by 6 bases and J by 0 bases, with 11 bases left in between. CDR3 size: 15 residues. CDR3: CASRTTGTNTGELFF. The CDR3 DNA is TGTGCCAGCAGAACGACAGGAACGAACACCGGGGAGCTGTTTTTT.

CDR3 coding DNA: TGTGCCAGCGGCCAAGTTGTGAAGACCCAGTACTTC. Protein product: CASGQVVKTQYF. The chain combines TRBV5-8 with TRBJ2-5, with D uncertain. V shed 7 bases and J shed 6 bases, with 13 bases lying between them. Germline V gene data show CDR1 as SGHTS and CDR2 as YDEGEE. CDR3 length: 12 residues. The full variable domain, completed using reference TRBV5-8 and TRBJ2-5, is EAGVTQSPTHLIKTRGQQATLRCSPISGHTSVYWYQQALGLGLQFLLWYDEGEERNRGNFPPRFSGRQFPNYSSELNVNALELEDSALYLCASGQVVKTQYFGPGTRLLVL.

This clone occurred once. CDR3: CASSLSTSGRADEQFF. DNA for the CDR3: TGTGCCAGTAGCCTGTCGACTAGCGGGAGGGCCGATGAGCAGTTCTTC. The rearrangement uses TRBV19 and TRBJ2-1; 14 bases agree with TRBD2. CDR3 length: 16 amino acids. Trimming removed 6 bases from V and 8 bases from J; junction bases left unmatched: 9. The germline V gene has CDR1 LNHDA and CDR2 SQIVND (reference sequence).

The chain has TRBV27 and TRBJ1-2, with 7 bases aligning to TRBD1. The germline gives CDR1 MNHEY, CDR2 SMNVEV (reference sequence). There are 14 residues in the CDR3. V was clipped by 5 bases and J by 2 bases; unmatched bases: 5. CDR3 bases: TGTGCCAGCAGTATCCAACAGGGGAACTATGGCTACACCTTC. Protein: CASSIQQGNYGYTF.

The rearrangement joins TRBV7-2 to TRBJ2-1; D perhaps matches TRBD2 (5 bases). Germline CDR1 is SGHTA and CDR2 is FQGNSA. The CDR3 extends over 13 amino acids. V was shortened by 4 bases and J by 13 bases, with 17 bases between the two germline ends. The CDR3 loop reads CASSSYRASSQFF. The CDR3 coding sequence is TGTGCCAGCAGCTCCTACCGGGCTAGCAGTCAGTTCTTC.

The chain uses TRBV5-4 and TRBJ2-3; 8 bases line up with TRBD2. CDR3 length: 15 residues. Germline lookup yields CDR1 SGHNT and CDR2 YYREEE (reference sequence). V lost 0 bases and J lost 5; bases outside the gene matches: 5. CDR3 loop: CASSLASGFEDTQYF. The CDR3 bases are TGTGCCAGCAGCTTGGCTAGCGGGTTCGAAGATACGCAGTATTTT.

J is TRBJ2-7 and V is TRBV27; D is possibly TRBD1 (6 bases). Germline V gene lookup returns CDR1 MNHEY and CDR2 SMNVEV (reference sequence). V lost 3 bases, J lost 4 bases, and 16 bases lay in between. The CDR3 consists of 15 residues. The CDR3 nucleotides are TGTGCCAGCAGTTTGACGAGAAACAGGGCTTACGAGCAGTACTTC. Translating it yields CASSLTRNRAYEQYF.

The chain links TRBV5-6 to TRBJ2-3; possibly TRBD2 for D (6 bases). V dropped 5 bases and J dropped 2 bases, with 15 bases sitting between them. The CDR3 loop spans 15 amino acids. Germline V gives CDR1 SGHDT, CDR2 YYEEEE. CDR3 nucleotide sequence: TGTGCCAGCAGGCCCCGGAGGGCCTACACAGATACGCAGTATTTT. It is translated as CASRPRRAYTDTQYF.

This clone was seen a single time. The genes are TRBV24-1 and TRBJ2-1; D is undetermined. Per germline, CDR1 KGHDR and CDR2 SFDVKD. Trimming took off 0 bases at V and 7 bases at J, with 9 bases between the two ends. The CDR3 is made up of 14 amino acids. CDR3 nucleotides: TGTGCCACCAGTGATTTGCCTAACAGAAATGAGCAGTTCTTC. This codes for CATSDLPNRNEQFF.

This chain links TRBV5-1 with TRBJ2-1, with 12 bases lining up with TRBD2. V lost 3 bases and J lost 10; bases outside the gene matches: 11. Germline values: CDR1 SGHRS, CDR2 YFSETQ. The CDR3 spans 16 residues. CDR3 nucleotide sequence: TGCGCCAGCAGCTCCGAACCTAGCGGGAGGGCGCAAGAGCAGTTCTTC. It is translated as CASSSEPSGRAQEQFF.

The gene calls are TRBV19 and TRBJ2-4; TRBD2 matches 10 bases. V lost 8 bases and J lost 7; bases outside the gene matches: 11. From germline, CDR1 is LNHDA and CDR2 SQIVND (reference sequence). The CDR3 runs to 15 residues. Written as DNA, the CDR3 is TGTGCCAGTTCCACGGGAGCGGGAGGGCCTAACATTCAGTACTTC. This encodes CASSTGAGGPNIQYF.

This chain uses TRBV7-9 with TRBJ1-2; D not certain. Germline CDR1 and CDR2: SEHNR and FQNEAQ (reference sequence). The CDR3 has 15 amino acids. V was cut by 1 base and J by 2 bases, with 11 bases left in between. In DNA form, the CDR3 reads TGTGCCAGCAGCTTAGGGCAGATACTAAACTATGGCTACACCTTC. It codes for CASSLGQILNYGYTF. Full variable domain (remainder filled in from reference TRBV7-9 and TRBJ1-2): DTGVSQNPRHKITKRGQNVTFRCDPISEHNRLYWYRQTLGQGPEFLTYFQNEAQLEKSRLLSDRFSAERPKGSFSTLEIQRTEQGDSAMYLCASSLGQILNYGYTFGSGTRLTVV.

The J gene is TRBJ2-7, the V gene TRBV5-6; D is possibly TRBD1 (5 bases). The CDR3 covers 14 residues. CDR1 is SGHDT, CDR2 YYEEEE, per germline. V lost 3 bases, J lost 1 base, and 11 bases lay in between. CDR3 amino acids: CASSSRQISYEQYF. In DNA form, the CDR3 reads TGTGCCAGCAGCTCAAGACAGATTTCCTACGAGCAGTACTTC.

The V gene is TRBV3-1 (or the pseudogene TRBV3-2), the J gene TRBJ2-1, with 7 nucleotides matching TRBD1. Trimming took 0 bases from V and 5 from J; bases not matched to a gene: 4. Germline V gene data show CDR1 as LGHDT and CDR2 as YNNKEL (reference sequence). The CDR3 has 15 amino acids. The CDR3 DNA follows: TGTGCCAGCAGCCAAGATGAGGGGGCTAACAATGAGCAGTTCTTC. This translates into CASSQDEGANNEQFF.

This clone has only one observation. This CDR3 is also generated by other DNA sequences in the sample. The chain carries TRBV7-9 and TRBJ2-5, with D tentatively TRBD1 (5 bases). Trimming removed 5 bases from V and 2 bases from J, with 6 bases in between. This CDR3 spans 12 amino acids. The germline V gene encodes CDR1 SEHNR and CDR2 FQNEAQ (reference sequence). The CDR3 loop is CASSAGQETQYF. The CDR3 region has the DNA TGTGCCAGCAGCGCAGGGCAAGAGACCCAGTACTTC.

V usage is TRBV5-4 and J usage is TRBJ1-5, with TRBD1 matching 8 bases. Germline values: CDR1 SGHNT, CDR2 YYREEE (reference sequence). J was trimmed by 2 bases and V by 3 bases; bases with no gene match: 1. The CDR3 sequence is 14 residues long. The CDR3 nucleotides are TGTGCCAGCAGCTCAGGGGGCGGCAATCAGCCCCAGCATTTT. Residues: CASSSGGGNQPQHF.

V gene TRBV13 combines with J gene TRBJ2-7; 14 bases line up with TRBD2. The germline CDR1 and CDR2 sequences are PRHDT and FYEKMQ (reference sequence). V lost 5 bases, J lost 6 bases, and 6 bases stayed unmatched. The CDR3 consists of 15 residues. The CDR3: CASSARLAGGTEQYF. The CDR3 region has the DNA TGTGCCAGCAGCGCCCGACTAGCGGGAGGGACCGAGCAGTACTTC. Looking up the rest from reference TRBV13 and TRBJ2-7 gives the full variable domain: AAGVIQSPRHLIKEKRETATLKCYPIPRHDTVYWYQQGPGQDPQFLISFYEKMQSDKGSIPDRFSAQQFSDYHSELNMSSLELGDSALYFCASSARLAGGTEQYFGPGTRLTVT.

This chain uses TRBV11-2 with TRBJ2-2; the match to TRBD1 covers 8 bases. The CDR3 runs to 13 residues. Germline V CDR1 and CDR2: SGHAT, FQNNGV. V shed 6 bases and J 5 bases; nucleotides not matched to a gene: 2. The CDR3 coding sequence is TGTGCCAGCAGTCGACAGGGGACCGGGGAGCTGTTTTTT. This encodes CASSRQGTGELFF.

The genes are TRBV10-3 and TRBJ2-1; 12 bases agree with TRBD2. V shed 5 bases, J shed 4 bases, and the junction held 9 bases outside the gene matches. Germline V gene sequence: CDR1 ENHRY, CDR2 SYGVKD. This CDR3 is 17 amino acids long. The CDR3: CAISQTSGRGNYNEQFF. CDR3 nucleotides: TGTGCCATCAGTCAGACTAGCGGGAGAGGGAATTACAATGAGCAGTTCTTC.

This sequence joins TRBV7-8 and TRBJ1-1; TRBD1 might be the D (5 bases). CDR1 SGHVS and CDR2 FQNEAQ come from the germline V gene. V lost 2 bases and J 1 base, leaving 8 bases between the germline ends. CDR3 size: 14 residues. The CDR3 spells CASSLQGWNTEAFF. CDR3 sequence (DNA): TGTGCCAGCAGCTTACAGGGTTGGAACACTGAAGCTTTCTTT.

J is TRBJ2-1 and V is TRBV18, with 7 bases fitting TRBD2. CDR1 and CDR2 (germline): KGHSH, LQKENI. This CDR3 spans 14 amino acids. J gave up 4 bases and V 3 bases, and 3 bases lay outside the gene matches. The CDR3 is CASSPREQYNEQFF. CDR3 sequence (DNA): TGTGCCAGCTCACCGCGGGAGCAGTACAATGAGCAGTTCTTC.

V gene TRBV5-1 combines with J gene TRBJ1-2; D gene unclear. Germline V lookup: CDR1 SGHRS, CDR2 YFSETQ. CDR3 length: 15 residues. V lost 1 base and J lost 0, with 10 bases in between. DNA for the CDR3: TGCGCCAGCAGCTTGAACCTACTAACTAACTATGGCTACACCTTC. Its translation: CASSLNLLTNYGYTF.

The chain couples TRBV18 to TRBJ1-5; TRBD1 might be the D (6 bases). Trimming cost V 3 bases and J 4 bases, with 10 bases left between them. The CDR3 consists of 14 residues. Germline V gene sequence: CDR1 KGHSH, CDR2 LQKENI. The CDR3 DNA sequence: TGTGCCAGCTCACCGGACAGTTGGAATCAGCCCCAGCATTTT. This translates into CASSPDSWNQPQHF.

V and J are TRBV27 and TRBJ1-3; D call uncertain. Between the trimmed V and J ends, which lost 4 bases and 0 bases, there was a span of 10 bases. CDR1 is MNHEY, CDR2 SMNVEV, per germline (reference sequence). CDR3 length: 15 amino acids. CDR3 in amino acids: CASSSGSNSGNTIYF. The CDR3 DNA sequence: TGTGCCAGCAGTTCGGGATCAAACTCTGGAAACACCATATATTTT.

The chain has TRBV5-8 and TRBJ2-7; TRBD1 aligns across 9 bases. Germline values: CDR1 SGHTS, CDR2 YDEGEE. This CDR3 has 17 amino acids. V lost 2 bases and J lost 2; bases outside the gene matches: 11. The CDR3 nucleotides are TGTGCCAGCAGCTTTTGGGGGGGGACAGGGCCCACCTACGAGCAGTACTTC. Its protein is CASSFWGGTGPTYEQYF.

The rearrangement uses TRBV2 and TRBJ2-1, with 9 bases that match TRBD2. Germline assignment: CDR1 SNHLY and CDR2 FYNNEI. The CDR3 loop spans 17 amino acids. The V gene end was trimmed by 2 bases and the J gene end by 9 bases; junction bases not matched to a gene: 14. In DNA, the CDR3 is TGTGCCAGCAGTGAATGGCCTGGTAGCGGGAGTGATAGTGAGCAGTTCTTC. Protein: CASSEWPGSGSDSEQFF.

The genes are TRBV18 and TRBJ2-7; TRBD1 matches at 9 bases. Germline values: CDR1 KGHSH, CDR2 LQKENI. The CDR3 runs to 14 residues. V lost 5 bases to trimming and J lost 5 bases; unmatched junction nucleotides: 7. The CDR3 reads CASSKDRGSNEQYF. Written as DNA, the CDR3 is TGTGCCAGCTCAAAGGACAGGGGTTCGAACGAGCAGTACTTC.

The CDR3 region has the DNA TGTGCCAGTATCCCTCTCCCACAGAACTACGAGCAGTACTTC. Amino acids: CASIPLPQNYEQYF. The rearrangement uses TRBV19 and TRBJ2-7; D is ambiguous. V was trimmed by 7 bases and J by 3 bases, leaving 16 bases between them. Germline V gene data show CDR1 as LNHDA and CDR2 as SQIVND (reference sequence). The CDR3 is 14 amino acids.

The CDR3 protein is CASSVLQGGGNQPQHF. DNA of the CDR3: TGTGCCAGCAGTGTTTTACAGGGAGGGGGCAATCAGCCCCAGCATTTT. The rearrangement joins TRBV2 to TRBJ1-5; weak D call: TRBD1 (6 bases). The V end was cut by 4 bases, the J end by 2 bases, with 15 bases between. This CDR3 has 16 amino acids. The germline V gene has CDR1 SNHLY and CDR2 FYNNEI.

The CDR3 spells CASSPRDGGTGELFF. The CDR3 DNA reads as TGTGCCAGCAGCCCTCGAGACGGGGGAACCGGGGAGCTGTTTTTT. The rearrangement joins TRBV5-5 to TRBJ2-2; the D gene is possibly TRBD2 (6 bases). This CDR3 comprises 15 residues. The V end lost 4 bases, the J end lost 5 bases, and 15 bases lay between the germline ends. In germline, CDR1 is SGHKS, CDR2 YYEKEE (reference sequence).

V and J are TRBV28 and TRBJ1-2; 7 bases line up with TRBD1. Germline V CDR1 and CDR2: MDHEN, SYDVKM. The CDR3 contains 13 residues. With 6 bases clipped from V and 5 bases from J, the junction kept 6 bases outside the gene matches. CDR3 protein: CASRLGRGYGYTF. The CDR3, as DNA: TGTGCCAGCAGGTTGGGCAGGGGGTATGGCTACACCTTC.

The chain recombines TRBV6-2 or TRBV6-3 with TRBJ2-1; 8 bases match TRBD2. The V and J ends lost 1 base and 7 bases, in that order; junction bases with no gene match: 9. The germline V gene encodes CDR1 MNHEY and CDR2 SVGEGT. This CDR3 is 16 amino acids long. This chain's CDR3 is CASSYYPGLEPNEQFF. DNA for the CDR3: TGTGCCAGCAGTTACTATCCGGGACTAGAGCCTAATGAGCAGTTCTTC.